This T cell receptor (beta chain) comes out of a study of blood T cells in healthy people across ages (dated by TCRdb to about 2015). As for the study more broadly: In model experiments, template switching captured roughly one uniquely barcoded TCR beta cDNA molecule for every two T cells. The study measured age-related changes in TCR beta repertoire diversity using deep sequencing normalized with unique cDNA molecular identifiers. For two donors (one aged 18 to 30 and one aged 80 or older), the study analyzed two additional independent replicas of 1 million unique cDNA reads from the same blood draw. Four age groups were formed from the donors: young (average approximately 15 years), middle-aged (less than 40), aged (more than 55) and long-lived (about 75).

Including the terminal cysteine and phenylalanine, the CDR3 comprises 14 residues. CDR3 DNA is the only sequence kept; it has 42 bases, read in frame from the first base. V and J lose 0 bases and 4 bases, and a span of 10 bases separates them. Taken from the germline V gene (reference sequence), the CDR1 and CDR2 loops are LGHDT and YNNKEL. Note on this clonotype: The clone's antigen remains unknown. Nothing much larger sits one base from this clone, and base qualities are not available.

The paper's findings and limits, for the study overall: Donor CMV infection status was unknown, potentially confounding age-related changes in expanded clonotypes. Observed TCR beta diversity per million T cells fell roughly linearly with age, and a significant reduction was already apparent by age around 40. Compared with the aged group, the long-lived group had more naive CD4+ T cells, fewer expanded clones and increased TCR diversity, a pattern suggesting age selection. Total diversity estimates from one million sequenced T cells were considered lower bounds and underestimates. Since profiling was done on bulk unsorted PBMCs, naive and antigen-experienced compartments could not be conclusively compared. Observed TCR beta diversity correlated strongly with the percentage of naive T cells measured by flow cytometry.

Libraries were prepared through 5' RACE. For sequencing, an Illumina HiSeq 2500 was employed. The second PCR ran for roughly 7 to 11 cycles and used a J-beta primer mix along with a sample-barcoded 5' primer. Each TCR beta cDNA molecule received a unique molecular identifier from a template-switch 5' adaptor carrying 12 random nucleotides. Each sample yielded at least 3 million CDR3-containing paired-end reads. First-strand cDNA was synthesized from all RNA with the Mint cDNA synthesis kit, primed by a TRBC-specific oligonucleotide. After uracil-DNA glycosylase treatment, a first 18-cycle PCR used universal primers M1SS and BC2_uni_R on all cDNA. On the study's bioinformatics: Each sample was normalized by randomly selecting 1 million high-quality reads, each carrying a distinct molecular identifier. Reads sharing molecular identifiers were discarded rather than binned into consensus sequences. MiTCR, with a Q25 quality threshold and the strictest error-elimination algorithm, was used for CDR3 identification, clonotype clustering and error correction. A nonparametric unseen species model with Euler transformation was used to estimate a lower bound on total TCR beta diversity. TCRdb trimmed public reads at Q25 via fastp, called clones via MiXCR and kept in-frame beta chains. For every CDR3 protein sequence, its rows merge into one entry that carries the most common genes and DNA. TCRdb, not the authors, supplied the V and J calls. The table for this sample lists under 1,100,000 distinct CDR3 sequences; less than 25% of them were counted only once. About 0.69% of the sample lies in the top ten.

The donors were roughly 40 Caucasian individuals from Russia, aged roughly 6 to 100 years, who were systemically healthy. Each donor gave 8 to 10 milliliters of peripheral blood, drawn into EDTA-treated Vacutainer tubes. Ficoll-Paque density-gradient centrifugation was used to isolate PBMCs, with at least 7 million obtained per sample. Total RNA was extracted from PBMCs with Trizol reagent, with at least 5.5 micrograms obtained per sample. Naive CD45RAhigh/CD27high T cell percentages were measured by flow cytometry on a PBMC aliquot from every donor. In addition, the sample was reused for a study of T cells of mothers and their children. Looking at the second paper: Nine systemically healthy Caucasian individuals served as donors, namely three mothers together with their six children. cDNA synthesis used all of the extracted RNA, with approximately 1.4 ug of RNA in each 15 ul reaction. In the second PCR, the M1S primer introduced both the sample barcodes and 2-4 random nucleotides. Over 9 million TCR beta CDR3 reads came from each mother, compared with 3.3 million or so reads from each child. Thymic selection similarly shapes TCR recombination output in related and unrelated pairs, with minor effect from inherited differences. Related mother-child pairs always showed normalized repertoire overlap that was slightly higher than in unrelated mother-child pairs, though the difference was never significant. No persistent microchimeric T cell clones were found, with a detection sensitivity of approximately 110 clones per million clonotypes. In the study, deep NGS was used to compare the TCR beta repertoires of mothers and children, and features distinguishing related mother-child pairs from unrelated individuals were sought. Mothers averaged roughly 40 +/- 4 years of age and children averaged about 10 +/- 4 years. After adapter ligation was performed with NEBNext reagents, the libraries were sequenced on an Illumina HiSeq 2000 with 100+100 nt paired-end reads. To prevent cross-contamination, the mother and child libraries were prepared a month apart and were sequenced in separate runs. Between 500,000 and 2,000,000 distinct TCR beta clonotypes were identified per donor. Naive TCR beta clonotypes were estimated from low-frequency clonotypes matched to each donor's FACS-determined naive share, without sorting.

The TCR sequence derives from a girl aged 2 to 10 in good health. In this chain, TRBV3-1 is recombined with TRBJ2-7; the D gene is unclear. The source material was blood. The DNA is as follows: TGTGCCAGCAGCCAAGACGTACGGAATTACGAGCAGTACTTC. This translates into CASSQDVRNYEQYF.